The following is a TCR beta chain sequence with its context. What it recognizes is unknown. This record comes from a study of shared clonotypes between healthy human individuals. The CDR3 sequence is 15 residues long. Germline trimming cut 0 bases from V and 7 bases from J; bases unmatched to any gene: 7. CDR1 SQVTM and CDR2 ANQGSEA come from the germline V gene. Cells designated naive CD8 were CD45RO-negative and were positively selected for CCR7, with terminally differentiated effector memory CD45RA+ cells excluded. Findings and caveats of the study: Sequencing of the sorted subsets was shown by rarefaction to be incomplete despite large depth.

Sequencing used immunoSEQ multiplex PCR; TCRdb keeps in-frame clones, though not all of them. In the table there are about 580,000 clones, 95% to 98% of which are singletons. The clonotype comes from a man aged 25-40 years in good health. This chain joins TRBV29-1 and TRBJ2-2; 8 nucleotides line up with TRBD2. Sequencing was done on a sample of naive CD8+ T cells sorted from blood. CDR3 region: CSVEEAGEGYGELFF. CDR3 DNA: TGCAGCGTTGAAGAAGCGGGAGAGGGGTACGGGGAGCTGTTTTTT.